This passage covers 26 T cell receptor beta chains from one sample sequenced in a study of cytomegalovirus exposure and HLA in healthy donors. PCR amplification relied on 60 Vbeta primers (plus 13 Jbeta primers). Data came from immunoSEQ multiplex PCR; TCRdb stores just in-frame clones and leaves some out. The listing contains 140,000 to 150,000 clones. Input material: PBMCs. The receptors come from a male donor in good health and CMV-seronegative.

This CDR3 is CASSQAAEGAQSSSNQPQHF. The CDR3 DNA is TGTGCCAGCTCACAAGCCGCTGAGGGGGCGCAGAGTTCTAGCAATCAGCCCCAGCATTTT. The chain joins TRBV18 to TRBJ1-5; 7 bases line up with TRBD1. CDR1 is KGHSH and CDR2 is LQKENI in the germline V gene. V trimming: 4 bases; J trimming: 0 bases; junction bases outside the gene matches: 18. The CDR3 has 20 residues.

CDR3 coding DNA: TGTGCCAGCAGCAGACGGACTAGCGGGACCGACAATGAGCAGTTCTTC. It yields the protein CASSRRTSGTDNEQFF. The genes are TRBV13 and TRBJ2-1; 12 bases align to TRBD2. The germline V gene encodes CDR1 PRHDT and CDR2 FYEKMQ (reference sequence). The length of the CDR3 is 16 residues. V gave up 5 bases and J gave up 5 bases; unmatched junction bases: 7.

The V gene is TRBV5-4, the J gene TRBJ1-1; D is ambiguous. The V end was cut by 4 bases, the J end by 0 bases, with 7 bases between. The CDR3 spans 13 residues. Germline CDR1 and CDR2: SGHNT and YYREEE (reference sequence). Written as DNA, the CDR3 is TGTGCCAGCAGCCGAGGCGTGAACACTGAAGCTTTCTTT. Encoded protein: CASSRGVNTEAFF. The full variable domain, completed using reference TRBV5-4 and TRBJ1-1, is ETGVTQSPTHLIKTRGQQVTLRCSSQSGHNTVSWYQQALGQGPQFIFQYYREEENGRGNFPPRFSGLQFPNYSSELNVNALELDDSALYLCASSRGVNTEAFFGQGTRLTVV.

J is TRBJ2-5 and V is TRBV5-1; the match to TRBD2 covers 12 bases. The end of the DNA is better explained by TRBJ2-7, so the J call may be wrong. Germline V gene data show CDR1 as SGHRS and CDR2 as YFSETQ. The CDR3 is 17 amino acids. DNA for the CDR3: TGCGCCAGCAGCTTCATCCGCCTAGCGGGAGGGCACCACGAGCAGTACTTC. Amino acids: CASSFIRLAGGHHEQYF.

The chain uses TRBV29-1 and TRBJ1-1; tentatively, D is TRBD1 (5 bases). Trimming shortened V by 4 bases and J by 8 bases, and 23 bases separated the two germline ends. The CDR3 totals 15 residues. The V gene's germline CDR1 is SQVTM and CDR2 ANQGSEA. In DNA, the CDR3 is TGCAGCGTTGTTGGAGGGGTCGGGTATGCCGGAGAAGCTTTCTTT. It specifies CSVVGGVGYAGEAFF.

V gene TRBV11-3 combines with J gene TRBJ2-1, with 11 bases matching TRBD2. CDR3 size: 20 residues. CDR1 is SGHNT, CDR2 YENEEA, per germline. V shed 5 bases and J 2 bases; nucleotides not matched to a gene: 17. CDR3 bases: TGTGCCAGCAGCCCCAGAGGAGGGACTAGCGGCAGAACTGCCTACAATGAGCAGTTCTTC. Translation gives CASSPRGGTSGRTAYNEQFF. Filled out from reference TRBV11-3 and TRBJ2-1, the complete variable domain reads EAGVVQSPRYKIIEKKQPVAFWCNPISGHNTLYWYLQNLGQGPELLIRYENEEAVDDSQLPKDRFSAERLKGVDSTLKIQPAELGDSAVYLCASSPRGGTSGRTAYNEQFFGPGTRLTVL.

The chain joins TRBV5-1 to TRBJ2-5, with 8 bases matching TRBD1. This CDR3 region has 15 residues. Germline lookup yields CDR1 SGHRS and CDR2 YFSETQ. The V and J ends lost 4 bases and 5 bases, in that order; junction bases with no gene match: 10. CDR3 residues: CASSLRQGAGETQYF. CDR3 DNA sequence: TGCGCCAGCAGCCTAAGGCAGGGGGCGGGTGAGACCCAGTACTTC.

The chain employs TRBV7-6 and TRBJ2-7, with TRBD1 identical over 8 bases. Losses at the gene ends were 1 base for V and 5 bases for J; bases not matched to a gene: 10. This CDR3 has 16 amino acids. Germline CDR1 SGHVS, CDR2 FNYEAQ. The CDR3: CASSLGAQGAPDEQYF. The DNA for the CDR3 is TGTGCCAGCAGCTTAGGGGCCCAGGGGGCTCCCGACGAGCAGTACTTC.

The CDR3 region is CASSLIGGEETQYF. CDR3 DNA: TGTGCCAGCAGCTTAATCGGGGGGGAAGAGACCCAGTACTTC. This chain uses TRBV7-3 with TRBJ2-5; 8 bases map to TRBD2. The CDR3 is made up of 14 amino acids. V lost 1 base and J lost 3; bases outside the gene matches: 1. Germline values: CDR1 SGHTA, CDR2 FQGTGA. Based on the CDR3 plus reference TRBV7-3 and TRBJ2-5, the full variable domain is GAGVSQTPSNKVTEKGKYVELRCDPISGHTALYWYRQSLGQGPEFLIYFQGTGAADDSGLPNDRFFAVRPEGSVSTLKIQRTERGDSAVYLCASSLIGGEETQYFGPGTRLLVL.

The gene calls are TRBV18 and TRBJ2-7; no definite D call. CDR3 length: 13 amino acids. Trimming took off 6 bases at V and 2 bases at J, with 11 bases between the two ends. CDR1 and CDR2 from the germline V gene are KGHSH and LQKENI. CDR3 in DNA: TGTGCCAGCTCTCCAAACCCAGCCTACGAGCAGTACTTC. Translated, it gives CASSPNPAYEQYF.

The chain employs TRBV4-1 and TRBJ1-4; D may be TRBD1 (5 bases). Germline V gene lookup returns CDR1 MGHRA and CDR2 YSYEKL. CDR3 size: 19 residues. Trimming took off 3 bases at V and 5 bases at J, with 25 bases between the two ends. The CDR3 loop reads CASSQGAGKDAEPNEKLFF. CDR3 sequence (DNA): TGCGCCAGCAGCCAGGGTGCAGGGAAGGATGCAGAACCCAATGAAAAACTGTTTTTT.

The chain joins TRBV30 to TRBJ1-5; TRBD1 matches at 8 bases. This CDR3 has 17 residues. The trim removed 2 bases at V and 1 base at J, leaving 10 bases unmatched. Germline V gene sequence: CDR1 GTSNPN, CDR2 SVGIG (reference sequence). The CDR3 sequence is CAWSPTGAFRSNQPQHF. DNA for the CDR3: TGTGCCTGGAGTCCGACAGGGGCCTTCAGAAGCAATCAGCCCCAGCATTTT.

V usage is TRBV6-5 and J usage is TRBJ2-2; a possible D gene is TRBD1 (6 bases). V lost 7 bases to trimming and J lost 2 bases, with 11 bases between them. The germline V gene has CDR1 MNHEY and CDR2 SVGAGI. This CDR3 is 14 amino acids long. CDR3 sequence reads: CASNADRNTGELFF. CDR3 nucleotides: TGTGCCAGCAATGCGGACAGAAACACCGGGGAGCTGTTTTTT.

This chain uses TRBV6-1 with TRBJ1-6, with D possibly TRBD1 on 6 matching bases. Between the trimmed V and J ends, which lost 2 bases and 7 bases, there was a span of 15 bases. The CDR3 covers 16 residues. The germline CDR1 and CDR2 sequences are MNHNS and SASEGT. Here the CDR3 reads CASSERRGAQNSPLHF. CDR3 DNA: TGTGCCAGCAGTGAAAGACGGGGGGCACAAAATTCACCCCTCCACTTT.

CDR3 amino acids: CASSISSTGVYEQYF. CDR3 in DNA: TGTGCCAGTAGTATCTCGTCGACAGGGGTATACGAGCAGTACTTC. The genes are TRBV19 and TRBJ2-7, with TRBD1 identical over 8 bases. After removal of 3 bases from V and 4 bases from J, the junction contained 8 bases not matched to a gene. Germline V lookup: CDR1 LNHDA, CDR2 SQIVND (reference sequence). CDR3 length equals 15 residues. Together with reference TRBV19 and TRBJ2-7, the CDR3 gives the full variable domain: DGGITQSPKYLFRKEGQNVTLSCEQNLNHDAMYWYRQDPGQGLRLIYYSQIVNDFQKGDIAEGYSVSREKKESFPLTVTSAQKNPTAFYLCASSISSTGVYEQYFGPGTRLTVT.

CDR3 in DNA: TGTGCCAGCAGTGAATCGTCCAGGAATCAGCCCCAGCATTTT. This sequence encodes CASSESSRNQPQHF. The genes are TRBV6-1 and TRBJ1-5; D unresolved. Germline CDR1 is MNHNS and CDR2 is SASEGT. This CDR3 contains 14 residues. The V end lost 2 bases, the J end lost 4 bases, and 9 bases lay between the germline ends.

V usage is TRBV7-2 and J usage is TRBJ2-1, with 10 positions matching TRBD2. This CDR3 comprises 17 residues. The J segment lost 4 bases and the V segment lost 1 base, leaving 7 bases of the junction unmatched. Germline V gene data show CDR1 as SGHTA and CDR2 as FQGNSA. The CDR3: CASSLGASGSRYNEQFF. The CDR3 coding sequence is TGTGCCAGCAGCTTAGGAGCTAGCGGGAGCCGTTACAATGAGCAGTTCTTC.

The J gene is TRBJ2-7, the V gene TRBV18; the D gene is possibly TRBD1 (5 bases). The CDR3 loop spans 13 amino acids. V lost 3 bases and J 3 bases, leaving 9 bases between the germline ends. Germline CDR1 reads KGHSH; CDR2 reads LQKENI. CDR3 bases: TGTGCCAGCTCACCCATGCAGGGCTACGAGCAGTACTTC. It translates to CASSPMQGYEQYF.

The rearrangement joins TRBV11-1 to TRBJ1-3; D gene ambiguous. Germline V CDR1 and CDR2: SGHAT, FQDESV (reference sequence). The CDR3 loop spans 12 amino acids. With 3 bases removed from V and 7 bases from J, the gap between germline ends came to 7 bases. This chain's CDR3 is CASSLRENTIYF. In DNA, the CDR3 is TGTGCCAGCAGCTTGCGTGAGAACACCATATATTTT. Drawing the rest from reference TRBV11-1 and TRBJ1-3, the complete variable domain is EAEVAQSPRYKITEKSQAVAFWCDPISGHATLYWYRQILGQGPELLVQFQDESVVDDSQLPKDRFSAERLKGVDSTLKIQPAELGDSAMYLCASSLRENTIYFGEGSWLTVV.

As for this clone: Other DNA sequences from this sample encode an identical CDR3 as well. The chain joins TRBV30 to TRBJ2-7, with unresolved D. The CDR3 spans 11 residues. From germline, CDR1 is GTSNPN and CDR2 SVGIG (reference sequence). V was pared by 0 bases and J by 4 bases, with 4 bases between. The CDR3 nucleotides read TGTGCCTGGAGTGTACTATACGAGCAGTACTTC. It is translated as CAWSVLYEQYF.

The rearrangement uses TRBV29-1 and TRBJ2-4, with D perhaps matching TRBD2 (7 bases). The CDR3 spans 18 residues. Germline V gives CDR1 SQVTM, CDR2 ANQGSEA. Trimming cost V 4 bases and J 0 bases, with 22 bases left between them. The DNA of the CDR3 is TGCAGCGTTGTTCTGGGGGGGGCAGGGGCTTCAGCCAAAAACATTCAGTACTTC. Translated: CSVVLGGAGASAKNIQYF.

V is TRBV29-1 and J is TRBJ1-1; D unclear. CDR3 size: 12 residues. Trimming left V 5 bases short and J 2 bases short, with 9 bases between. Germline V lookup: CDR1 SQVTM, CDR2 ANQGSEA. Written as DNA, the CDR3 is TGCAGCGTTTCACGGTCAAACACTGAAGCTTTCTTT. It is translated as CSVSRSNTEAFF.

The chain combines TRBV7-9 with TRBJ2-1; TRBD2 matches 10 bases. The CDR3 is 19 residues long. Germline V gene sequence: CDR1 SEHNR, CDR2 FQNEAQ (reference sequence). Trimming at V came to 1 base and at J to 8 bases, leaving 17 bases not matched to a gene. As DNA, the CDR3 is TGTGCCAGCAGCTTAGGGGAAGGGACTAGCGTGTTTACGGGCCATGAGCAGTTCTTC. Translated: CASSLGEGTSVFTGHEQFF.

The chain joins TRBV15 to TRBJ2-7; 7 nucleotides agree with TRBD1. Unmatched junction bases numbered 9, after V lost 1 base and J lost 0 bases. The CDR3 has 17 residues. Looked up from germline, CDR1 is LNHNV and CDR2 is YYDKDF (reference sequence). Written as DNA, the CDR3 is TGTGCCACCAGCAGAGGAAAACAGGGGACCTCCTCCTACGAGCAGTACTTC. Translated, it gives CATSRGKQGTSSYEQYF.

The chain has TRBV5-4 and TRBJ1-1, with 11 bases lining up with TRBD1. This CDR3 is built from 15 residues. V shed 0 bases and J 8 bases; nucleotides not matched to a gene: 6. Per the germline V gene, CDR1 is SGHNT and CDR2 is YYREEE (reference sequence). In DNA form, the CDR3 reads TGTGCCAGCAGCTTGGCTTCCGGGACAGGGGGGGAAGCTTTCTTT. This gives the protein CASSLASGTGGEAFF.

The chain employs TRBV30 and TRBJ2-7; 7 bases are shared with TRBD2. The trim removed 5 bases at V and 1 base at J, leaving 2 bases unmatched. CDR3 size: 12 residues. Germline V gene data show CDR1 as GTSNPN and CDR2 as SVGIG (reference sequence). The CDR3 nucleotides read TGTGCCTGGGTAGCGGGTTCCTACGAGCAGTACTTC. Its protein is CAWVAGSYEQYF.